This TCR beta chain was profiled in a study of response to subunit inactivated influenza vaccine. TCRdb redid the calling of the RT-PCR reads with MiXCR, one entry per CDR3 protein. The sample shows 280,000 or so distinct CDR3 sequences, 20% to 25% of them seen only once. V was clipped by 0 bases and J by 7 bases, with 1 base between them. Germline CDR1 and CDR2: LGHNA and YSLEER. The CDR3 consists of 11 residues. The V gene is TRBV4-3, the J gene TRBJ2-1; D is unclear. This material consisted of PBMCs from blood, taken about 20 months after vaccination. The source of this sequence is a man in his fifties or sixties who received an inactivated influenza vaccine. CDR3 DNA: TGCGCCAGCAGCCAAGAAAATGAGCAGTTCTTC. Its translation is CASSQENEQFF.